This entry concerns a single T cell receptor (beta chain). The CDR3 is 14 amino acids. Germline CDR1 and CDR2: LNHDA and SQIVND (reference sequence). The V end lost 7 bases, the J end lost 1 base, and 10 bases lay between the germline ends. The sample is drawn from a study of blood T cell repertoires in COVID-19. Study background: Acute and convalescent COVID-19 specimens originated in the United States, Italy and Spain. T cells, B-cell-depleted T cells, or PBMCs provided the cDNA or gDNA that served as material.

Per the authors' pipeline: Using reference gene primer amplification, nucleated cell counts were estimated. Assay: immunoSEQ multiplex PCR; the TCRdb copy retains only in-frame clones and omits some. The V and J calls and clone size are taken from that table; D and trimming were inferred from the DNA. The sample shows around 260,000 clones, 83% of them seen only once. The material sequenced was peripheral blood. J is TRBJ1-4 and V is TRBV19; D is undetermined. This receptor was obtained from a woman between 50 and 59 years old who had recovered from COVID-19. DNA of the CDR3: TGTGCCAGTATGGGCCAGTTAACTAATGAAAAACTGTTTTTT. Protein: CASMGQLTNEKLFF.